This T cell receptor (beta chain) was found in a study of Graves' ophthalmopathy and Graves' hyperthyroidism. The CDR3 is 14 residues long. Germline loops: CDR1 DFQATT, CDR2 SNEGSKA (reference sequence). Trimming left V 0 bases short and J 0 bases short, with 3 bases between. This clonotype has at least ten counts. Its antigen remains unidentified. Broader study findings: A roughly 80% specificity and around 86% sensitivity were achieved by a 13-signature model that separated ophthalmopathy from stable hyperthyroidism. Predictions made by the model for ophthalmopathy progression reached 70.59% sensitivity and about 72% specificity. Most expanded thyroid clonotypes above 0.001 frequency also appeared in blood.

The sequenced template was RNA, covering the TCR beta CDR3 region. The first-round RT-PCR employed HTBI primers together with the Qiagen OneStep RT-PCR kit. A multiplex PCR was then performed as the second round. Each CDR3 protein is one row after TCRdb ran MiXCR on the multiplex PCR reads. Of around 400,000 distinct CDR3 sequences in the sample, 20% to 25% were seen once. Clinical symptoms, serum thyroxine, TRAb, thyroid ultrasound and orbital computed tomography determined diagnosis. The source material was peripheral blood. The sequence derives from a woman between 18 and 30 years old with stable Graves' hyperthyroidism. The chain joins TRBV20-1 to TRBJ2-6; D is uncertain. The CDR3 here is CSARDGSGANVLTF. For the CDR3, the DNA is TGCAGTGCTAGAGATGGCTCTGGGGCCAACGTCCTGACTTTC.